One T cell receptor (beta chain) is described in this entry. Its antigen is not identified. Trimming left V 6 bases short and J 3 bases short, with 17 bases between. From germline, CDR1 is LNHNV and CDR2 YYDKDF (reference sequence). The CDR3 has 15 residues. The data derive from a study of T cell responses to AZD1222 COVID-19 vaccine. Regarding the study as a whole: Donors were chiefly white British, with a greater number of females, and clonal diversity was perhaps underestimated. Vaccine-related CD4 TCRs covered spike, predominating at 160-218 and 743-854. Increased Spike-specific TCR breadth and depth were observed after two AZD1222 doses.

Repertoires were generated with immunoSEQ multiplex PCR, while TCRdb's copy carries only in-frame clones and drops some. The sample includes around 150,000 clones, approximately 90% of them seen just once. The material sequenced was peripheral blood, taken on day 0 of MenACWY control vaccination. This sequence originates from an adult in good health. V is TRBV15 and J is TRBJ1-1; the D gene is possibly TRBD1 (5 bases). CDR3 nucleotides: TGTGCCACCAGGGATCGAGCGGGACTACACACTGAAGCTTTCTTT. Translation gives CATRDRAGLHTEAFF. Based on the CDR3 plus reference TRBV15 and TRBJ1-1, the full variable domain is DAMVIQNPRYQVTQFGKPVTLSCSQTLNHNVMYWYQQKSSQAPKLLFHYYDKDFNNEADTPDNFQSRRPNTSFCFLDIRSPGLGDTAMYLCATRDRAGLHTEAFFGQGTRLTVV.